The source of this T cell receptor (beta chain) is a study of cytomegalovirus exposure and HLA in healthy donors. Study outcomes and limitations: In vitro, a few CMV-associated chains proved specific for CMV antigens. Some public TCRs appeared in many individuals, while most sequences were rare.

This CDR3 spans 13 amino acids. With 5 bases clipped from V and 8 bases from J, the junction kept 5 bases outside the gene matches. Germline loops: CDR1 MNHNS, CDR2 SASEGT. The PCR had 60 Vbeta and 13 Jbeta primers. Method: immunoSEQ multiplex PCR; TCRdb's copy keeps in-frame clones and lacks some. The repertoire holds 150,000 to 200,000 clones, with about 71% as singletons. Note on this clone: The antigen is undetermined.

Source material: PBMCs. V is TRBV6-1 and J is TRBJ1-4; 7 bases are shared with TRBD1. The receptor was isolated from a man aged 50 to 60 in good health and CMV-seronegative. The CDR3, as DNA: TGTGCCAGCAGTTTTACAGGGGCCGAAAAACTGTTTTTT. It yields the protein CASSFTGAEKLFF.